This T cell receptor (beta chain) is from a study of blood T cell repertoires in COVID-19. Participant-given clinical history determined each cohort assignment. V dropped 1 base and J dropped 8; count of bases not matched to a gene: 6. Germline assignment: CDR1 LGHNT and CDR2 FRNRAP. The CDR3 is 16 residues long. Repertoires were generated with immunoSEQ multiplex PCR, while TCRdb's copy carries only in-frame clones and drops some. The sample has 250,000 or so clones, around 90% seen once. The source material was PBMCs or T cells enriched from blood (not recorded which). The V gene is TRBV12-5, the J gene TRBJ2-1; 12 bases fit TRBD1. This TCR was sampled from a woman aged 50 to 65 who had recovered from COVID-19. The CDR3 DNA sequence: TGTGCTAGTGGTTTGGGGGACAGGGGGCGCTTCCATGAGCAGTTCTTC. Protein sequence: CASGLGDRGRFHEQFF.